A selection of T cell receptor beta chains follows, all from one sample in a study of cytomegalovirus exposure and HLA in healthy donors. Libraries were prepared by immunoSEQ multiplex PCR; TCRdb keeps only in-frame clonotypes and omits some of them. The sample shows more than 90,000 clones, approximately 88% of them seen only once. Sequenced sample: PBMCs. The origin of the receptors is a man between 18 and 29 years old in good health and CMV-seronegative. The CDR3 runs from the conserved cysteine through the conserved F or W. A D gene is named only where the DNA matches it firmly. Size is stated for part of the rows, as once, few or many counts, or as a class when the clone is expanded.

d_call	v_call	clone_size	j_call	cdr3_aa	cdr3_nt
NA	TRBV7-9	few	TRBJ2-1	CASSGIRESGEQFF	TGTGCCAGCAGCGGCATAAGGGAGAGTGGGGAGCAGTTCTTC
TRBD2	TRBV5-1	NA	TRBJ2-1	CASSLSGGDYNEQFF	TGCGCCAGCAGCCTAAGCGGGGGGGACTACAATGAGCAGTTCTTC
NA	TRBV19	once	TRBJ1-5	CASSRSDSYNQPQHF	TGTGCCAGTAGTAGGTCGGACAGCTACAATCAGCCCCAGCATTTT
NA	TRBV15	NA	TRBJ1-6	CATSRDPMNSPLHF	TGTGCCACCAGCAGAGATCCTATGAATTCACCCCTCCACTTT
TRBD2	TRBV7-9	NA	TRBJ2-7	CASSVVIAGVYEQYF	TGTGCCAGCAGCGTCGTGATAGCGGGGGTCTACGAGCAGTACTTC
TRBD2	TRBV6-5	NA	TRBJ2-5	CASSYPRGTHQETQYF	TGTGCCAGCAGTTACCCGCGGGGGACCCACCAAGAGACCCAGTACTTC
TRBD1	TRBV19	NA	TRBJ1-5	CASSIAEGASNQPQHF	TGTGCCAGTAGTATCGCGGAGGGGGCGAGCAATCAGCCCCAGCATTTT
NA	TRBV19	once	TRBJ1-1	CASSPPGRNTEAFF	TGTGCCAGTAGTCCCCCAGGGCGGAACACTGAAGCTTTCTTT
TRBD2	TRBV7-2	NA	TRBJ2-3	CASSLRSGGYTDTQYF	TGTGCCAGCAGCTTACGTAGCGGGGGCTACACAGATACGCAGTATTTT
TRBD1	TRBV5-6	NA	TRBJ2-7	CASSLRQGYEQYF	TGTGCCAGCAGCTTGAGACAGGGCTACGAGCAGTACTTC
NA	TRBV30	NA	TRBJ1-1	CALTRGVDTEAFF	TGTGCCTTAACCCGGGGAGTGGACACTGAAGCTTTCTTT
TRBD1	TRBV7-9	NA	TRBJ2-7	CASSSGTGWIYEQYF	TGTGCCAGCAGCTCTGGGACAGGGTGGATCTACGAGCAGTACTTC
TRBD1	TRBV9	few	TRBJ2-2	CASRGTGGTGELFF	TGTGCCAGCAGAGGGACAGGGGGAACCGGGGAGCTGTTTTTT
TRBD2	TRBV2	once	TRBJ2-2	CASSRLAGVTGELFF	TGTGCCAGCAGTAGACTAGCGGGGGTGACCGGGGAGCTGTTTTTT
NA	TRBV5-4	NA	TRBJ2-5	CASSLVPLGQETQYF	TGTGCCAGCAGCTTGGTTCCCCTAGGCCAAGAGACCCAGTACTTC
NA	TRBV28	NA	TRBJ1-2	CASYNYGYTF	TGTGCCAGCTATAACTATGGCTACACCTTC
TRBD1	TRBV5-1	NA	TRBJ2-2	CASSNGQGGTGELFF	TGCGCCAGCAGCAACGGACAGGGAGGCACCGGGGAGCTGTTTTTT
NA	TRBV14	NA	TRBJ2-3	CASSIVVDTQYF	TGTGCCAGCAGCATCGTAGTGGATACGCAGTATTTT
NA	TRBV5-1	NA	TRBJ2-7	CASSLALKDTDSEQYF	TGCGCCAGCAGCTTGGCCTTGAAGGACACCGACTCCGAGCAGTACTTC
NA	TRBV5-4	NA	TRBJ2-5	CASSTADRDWRETQYF	TGTGCCAGCAGCACCGCAGACAGGGACTGGCGGGAGACCCAGTACTTC
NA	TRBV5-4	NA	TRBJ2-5	CASSYRTSGETQYF	TGTGCCAGCAGCTACCGGACCTCGGGGGAGACCCAGTACTTC
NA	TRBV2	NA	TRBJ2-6	CASRGLGANVLTF	TGTGCCAGCAGGGGGCTTGGGGCCAACGTCCTGACTTTC
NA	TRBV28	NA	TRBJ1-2	CASGPVYYGYTF	TGTGCCAGCGGGCCGGTATACTATGGCTACACCTTC
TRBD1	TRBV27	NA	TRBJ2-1	CASSFTGVSQYNEQFF	TGTGCCAGCAGTTTCACAGGGGTTTCCCAATACAATGAGCAGTTCTTC
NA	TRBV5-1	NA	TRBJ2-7	CASSPQGNYEQYF	TGCGCCAGCAGTCCACAGGGAAACTACGAGCAGTACTTC
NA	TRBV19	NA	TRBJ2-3	CASSITAGGTDTQYF	TGTGCCAGTAGTATTACGGCAGGGGGGACAGATACGCAGTATTTT